This is a list of T cell receptor beta chains from one sample in a study of cytomegalovirus exposure and HLA in healthy donors. Assay used: immunoSEQ multiplex PCR; TCRdb lists only in-frame clones, some missing. Of roughly 160,000 clones in the sample, roughly 80% were seen once. Sample: PBMCs. Source of these receptors: a male donor in good health and CMV-seronegative. Both conserved end residues are part of each CDR3. A D gene is named only where the DNA matches it firmly. Some rows have no size entry. The others give once, few or many, or a class for an expanded clone.

>TRBV6-1|-|TRBJ1-1|TRBD1
TGTGCCAGCAATCCGGGACAGGGGGTCGGAGCTTTCTTT
CASNPGQGVGAFF
>TRBV19|few|TRBJ1-4|-
TGTGCCAGTAGTATAGCCCTTCGAAAGGGGGATTGGAATGAAAAACTGTTTTTT
CASSIALRKGDWNEKLFF
>TRBV5-1|-|TRBJ1-3|-
TGCGCCAGCAGCTTGACAGGTTTGAACTCTGGAAACACCATATATTTT
CASSLTGLNSGNTIYF
>TRBV14|-|TRBJ2-3|-
TGTGCCAGCAGCCCCCCCGGAGATACGCAGTATTTT
CASSPPGDTQYF
>TRBV30|-|TRBJ1-1|TRBD1
TGTGCCTGGAGTGCAAAGACAGGGGAGGTTGAGGCTTTCTTT
CAWSAKTGEVEAFF
>TRBV7-9|-|TRBJ1-2|TRBD1
TGTGCCAGCAGCTTAGAGTCGGCAGGGGGCCGAAACTATGGCTACACCTTC
CASSLESAGGRNYGYTF
>TRBV6-6|few|TRBJ1-2|TRBD1
TGTGCCAGTAAGGCGAGTTCGGGACAGGGGGATGGCTACACCTTC
CASKASSGQGDGYTF
>TRBV15|once|TRBJ1-2|TRBD1
TGTGCCACCAGCCCGGGACAGCCTTTTAACTATGGCTACACCTTC
CATSPGQPFNYGYTF
>TRBV15|-|TRBJ1-5|-
TGTGCCACCAGCAGAGAGCTGGAGCAGCCCCAGCATTTT
CATSRELEQPQHF
>TRBV6-1|few|TRBJ2-3|TRBD1
TGTGCCAGCAGTGAAGGGCAGGGGGTGGCAGATACGCAGTATTTT
CASSEGQGVADTQYF
>TRBV12-2|-|TRBJ2-1|-
TGTGCAAGTCGCTTAGCGCAGGGGCGACAGACGAACAATGAGCAGTTCTTC
CASRLAQGRQTNNEQFF